The T cell receptor beta chain described here comes from a study of OX40 agonist ivuxolimab in advanced cancers. Across the study: Roughly two fifths of patients had received prior checkpoint inhibitor therapy. Study observations and caveats: Those patients achieving a partial response at 0.1-3.0 mg/kg showed among the lowest clonal expansion. Clones of CD4+ and CD8+ blood T cells grew by week 6 at doses of 0.1 to 3.0 mg/kg.

The table came from immunoSEQ multiplex PCR; TCRdb's copy has only in-frame clones and leaves some out. This table has roughly 63,000 clones, 89% appearing once. Germline trimming cut 6 bases from V and 9 bases from J; bases unmatched to any gene: 9. Germline lookup yields CDR1 MNHEY and CDR2 SMNVEV (reference sequence). The CDR3 spans 14 residues. Blood sampling took place at baseline, cycle 4 day 1, and cycle 7 day 1. In regard to this clone: Its antigen is currently unknown.

The sequence was collected from an adult with an advanced solid tumor such as melanoma, head and neck, liver or kidney cancer. Here the sequenced sample was CD4+ or CD8+ T cells sorted from blood, taken in a trial of the OX40 agonist ivuxolimab. The rearrangement joins TRBV27 to TRBJ1-5; TRBD1 matches 9 bases. This CDR3 is CASRTGGGLGPQHF. CDR3 in DNA: TGTGCCAGCAGGACAGGGGGAGGACTTGGGCCCCAGCATTTT.